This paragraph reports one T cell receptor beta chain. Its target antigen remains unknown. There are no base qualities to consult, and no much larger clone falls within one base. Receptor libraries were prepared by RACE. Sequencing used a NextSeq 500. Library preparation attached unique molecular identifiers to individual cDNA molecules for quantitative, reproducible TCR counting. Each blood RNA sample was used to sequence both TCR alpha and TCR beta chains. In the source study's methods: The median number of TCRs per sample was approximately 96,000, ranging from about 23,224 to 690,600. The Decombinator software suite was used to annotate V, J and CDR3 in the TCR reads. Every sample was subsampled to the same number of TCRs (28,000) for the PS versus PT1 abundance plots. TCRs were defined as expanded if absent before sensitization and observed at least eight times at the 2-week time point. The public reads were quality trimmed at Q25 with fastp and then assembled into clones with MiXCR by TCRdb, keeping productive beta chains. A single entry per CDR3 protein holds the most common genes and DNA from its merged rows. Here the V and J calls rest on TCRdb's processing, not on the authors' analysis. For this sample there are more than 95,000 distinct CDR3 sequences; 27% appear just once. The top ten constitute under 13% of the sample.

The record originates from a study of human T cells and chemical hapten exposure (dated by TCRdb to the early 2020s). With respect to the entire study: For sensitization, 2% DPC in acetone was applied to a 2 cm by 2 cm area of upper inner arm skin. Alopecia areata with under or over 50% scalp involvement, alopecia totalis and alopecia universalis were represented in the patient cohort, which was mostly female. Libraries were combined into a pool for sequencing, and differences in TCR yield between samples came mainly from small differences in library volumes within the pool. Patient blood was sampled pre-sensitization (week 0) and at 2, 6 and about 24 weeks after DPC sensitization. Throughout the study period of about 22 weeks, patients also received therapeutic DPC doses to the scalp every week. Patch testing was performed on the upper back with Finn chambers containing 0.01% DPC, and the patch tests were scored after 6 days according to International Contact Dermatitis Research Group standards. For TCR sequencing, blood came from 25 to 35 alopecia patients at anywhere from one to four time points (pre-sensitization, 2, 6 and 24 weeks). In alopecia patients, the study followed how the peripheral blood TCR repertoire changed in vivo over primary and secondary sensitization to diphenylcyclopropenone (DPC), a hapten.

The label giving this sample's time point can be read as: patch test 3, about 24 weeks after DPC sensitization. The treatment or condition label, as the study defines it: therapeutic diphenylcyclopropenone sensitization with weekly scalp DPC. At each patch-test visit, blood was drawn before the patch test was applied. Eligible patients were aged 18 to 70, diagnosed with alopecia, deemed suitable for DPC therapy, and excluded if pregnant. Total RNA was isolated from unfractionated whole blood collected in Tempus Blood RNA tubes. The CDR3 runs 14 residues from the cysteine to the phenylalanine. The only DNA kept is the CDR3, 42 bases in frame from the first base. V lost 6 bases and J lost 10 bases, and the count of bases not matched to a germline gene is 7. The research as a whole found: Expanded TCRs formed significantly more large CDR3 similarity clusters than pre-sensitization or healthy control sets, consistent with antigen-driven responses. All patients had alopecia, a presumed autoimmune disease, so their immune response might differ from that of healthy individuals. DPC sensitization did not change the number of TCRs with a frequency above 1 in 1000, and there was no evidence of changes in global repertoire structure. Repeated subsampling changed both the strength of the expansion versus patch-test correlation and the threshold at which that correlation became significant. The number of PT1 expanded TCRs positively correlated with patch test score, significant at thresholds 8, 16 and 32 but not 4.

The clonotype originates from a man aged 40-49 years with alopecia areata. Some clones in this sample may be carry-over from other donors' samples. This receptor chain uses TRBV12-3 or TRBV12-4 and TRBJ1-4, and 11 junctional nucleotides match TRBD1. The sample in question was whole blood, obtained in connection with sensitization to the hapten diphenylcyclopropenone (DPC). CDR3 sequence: CASRRTGGKGKLFF. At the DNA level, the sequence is TGTGCCAGCAGAAGGACAGGGGGCAAAGGAAAACTGTTTTTT.